Sequencing of this T cell receptor (beta chain) was carried out in a study of cytomegalovirus exposure and HLA in healthy donors. Whole-study findings and limits: Later analysis found that TCR beta chains associated with HLA were more clonally expanded than other, equally common chains. CMV serostatus alone was available as immune exposure information.

Comment on this clone: Its antigen is still unknown.

In the PCR, 60 Vbeta and 13 Jbeta primers were used. Sequencing was performed with immunoSEQ multiplex PCR; in TCRdb, only in-frame clones are kept and a portion is missing. The table includes 100,000 to 150,000 clones, just under 75% detected once. CDR3 length: 11 amino acids. The germline CDR1 and CDR2 sequences are DFQATT and SNEGSKA (reference sequence). Sampled while nominally healthy, donors likely had unrecorded immune exposures. The chain combines TRBV20-1 with TRBJ1-2; TRBD1 matches 8 bases. The source material was PBMCs. This TCR derives from a man aged 55 to 70 in good health and CMV-seropositive. The CDR3 sequence is CSTGTGYGYTF. For the CDR3, the DNA is TGCAGCACCGGGACAGGCTATGGCTACACCTTC.